This T cell receptor (beta chain) is drawn from a study of shared clonotypes between healthy human individuals. With 0 bases removed from V and 8 bases from J, the gap between germline ends came to 10 bases. CDR3 length: 14 residues. Germline V CDR1 and CDR2: LGHNA, YNFKEQ. The protocol was immunoSEQ multiplex PCR, while the TCRdb copy is restricted to in-frame clones and leaves out a portion. This table holds 400,000 to 600,000 clones, roughly 85% found once. The chain couples TRBV4-2 to TRBJ1-4, with D uncertain. Source material: PBMCs. This receptor was taken from a woman between 35 and 50 years old in good health. Some clones in this sample may be carry-over from other donors' samples. The CDR3, as DNA: TGTGCCAGCAGCCAAGACCCGGTTCCCGAAAAACTGTTTTTT. Translation gives CASSQDPVPEKLFF.